This TCR beta chain was identified during a study of shared clonotypes between healthy human individuals. Germline loops: CDR1 SGDLS, CDR2 YYNGEE. CDR3 length: 15 amino acids. The J segment lost 9 bases and the V segment lost 0 bases, leaving 9 bases of the junction unmatched. Concerning this clone: Antigen: not known.

Regarding the study as a whole: The sampled material consisted only of blood, and tissue repertoires are likely to differ.

Assay execution proceeded at the deep level. Libraries were prepared by immunoSEQ multiplex PCR; TCRdb keeps only in-frame clonotypes and omits some of them. The sample has 2 million to 2.5 million clones, approximately 90% seen once; the top ten hold approximately 0.39%. The material sequenced was naive CD4+ T cells from PBMCs. The subset denotes: CD45RA+ positively selected. This rearrangement joins TRBV9 to TRBJ2-3; 8 bases fit TRBD2. The source of this sequence is a man between 18 and 29 years old in good health. Some clones in this sample may be carry-over from other donors' samples. As DNA, the CDR3 is TGTGCCAGCAGCGTAGTGGTTAGCGGGAAAGTCACGCAGTATTTT. Residues: CASSVVVSGKVTQYF.